This T cell receptor beta chain came from a study of blood T cell repertoires in COVID-19. This CDR3 comprises 14 residues. Germline V gene lookup returns CDR1 MNHEY and CDR2 SMNVEV (reference sequence). V gave up 10 bases and J gave up 7 bases, with 17 bases separating them. Recruitment covered about 25 US areas and drew participants whose ages spanned about 18 to 90 years. The table came from immunoSEQ multiplex PCR; TCRdb's copy has only in-frame clones and leaves some out. Of about 220,000 clones in the sample, roughly 85% were seen once. The material sequenced was PBMCs or T cells enriched from blood (not recorded which). This TCR was recovered from a woman between 35 and 50 years old who had been exposed to COVID-19. J is TRBJ1-6 and V is TRBV27; D possibly corresponds to TRBD1 (6 bases). CDR3 sequence: CATRWRTANSPLHF. CDR3 DNA: TGTGCCACTAGGTGGCGGACAGCGAATTCACCCCTCCACTTT.